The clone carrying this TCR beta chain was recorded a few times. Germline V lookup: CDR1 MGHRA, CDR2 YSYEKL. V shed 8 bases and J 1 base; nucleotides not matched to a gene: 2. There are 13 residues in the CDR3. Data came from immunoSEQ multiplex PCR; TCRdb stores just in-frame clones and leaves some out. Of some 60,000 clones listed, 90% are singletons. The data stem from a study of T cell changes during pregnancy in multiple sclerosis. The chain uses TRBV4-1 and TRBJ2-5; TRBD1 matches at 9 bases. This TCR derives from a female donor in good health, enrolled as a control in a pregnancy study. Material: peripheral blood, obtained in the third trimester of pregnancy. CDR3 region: CASSGQGQETQYF. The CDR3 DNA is TGCGCCAGCTCGGGACAGGGCCAAGAGACCCAGTACTTC.